Below are 28 T cell receptor beta chains sequenced from a single sample in a study of OX40 agonist ivuxolimab in advanced cancers. Sequencing was performed with immunoSEQ multiplex PCR; in TCRdb, only in-frame clones are kept and a portion is missing. The profile covers 65,000 to 95,000 clones, with over 70% appearing a single time and roughly 0.76% taken by the ten largest. The material sequenced was CD4+ or CD8+ T cells sorted from blood, taken in a trial of the OX40 agonist ivuxolimab. The receptors were sampled from an adult with an advanced solid tumor such as melanoma, head and neck, liver or kidney cancer.

The V call is TRBV15, the J call TRBJ2-5, with D possibly TRBD1 on 7 matching bases. Looked up from germline, CDR1 is LNHNV and CDR2 is YYDKDF (reference sequence). The CDR3 spans 15 residues. Trimming stripped 3 bases from V and 4 bases from J, with 15 bases between. Here the CDR3 DNA reads TGTGCCACCAGCAGTTTCCCCAGGGGGGCAGAGACCCAGTACTTC. It specifies CATSSFPRGAETQYF.

The V gene is TRBV28, the J gene TRBJ2-7, with 9 bases lining up with TRBD1. The V segment lost 3 bases and the J segment 1 base; nucleotides outside the gene matches: 13. CDR1 MDHEN and CDR2 SYDVKM come from the germline V gene. This CDR3 spans 18 amino acids. CDR3 in DNA: TGTGCCAGCAGTTTCGGACAGGGGCGACTTGGCGGATCCTACGAGCAGTACTTC. It codes for CASSFGQGRLGGSYEQYF.

In regard to this clone: Other DNA sequences from this sample encode an identical CDR3 as well. The chain employs TRBV5-1 and TRBJ2-1; 10 bases are shared with TRBD2. The germline CDR1 and CDR2 sequences are SGHRS and YFSETQ. The trim removed 4 bases at V and 2 bases at J, leaving 3 bases unmatched. The CDR3 contains 15 residues. As DNA, the CDR3 is TGCGCCAGCAGCCCTAGCGGGGGAACCTACAATGAGCAGTTCTTC. It yields the protein CASSPSGGTYNEQFF.

This clone was seen more than once but under ten times. The DNA of the CDR3 is TGCGCCAGCAGCCAAGGGGTCAGGGGACAGGACTATGGCTACACCTTC. It translates to CASSQGVRGQDYGYTF. J is TRBJ1-2 and V is TRBV4-1; 8 bases align to TRBD1. The ends lost 1 base at V and 3 bases at J; junction bases unmatched: 7. Per germline, CDR1 MGHRA and CDR2 YSYEKL. This CDR3 has 16 amino acids.

The chain joins TRBV11-2 to TRBJ1-5; no reliable D call. Trimming shortened V by 3 bases and J by 0 bases, and 6 bases separated the two germline ends. This CDR3 has 14 residues. The germline gives CDR1 SGHAT, CDR2 FQNNGV. The CDR3 protein is CASSFASSNQPQHF. CDR3 bases: TGTGCCAGCAGCTTCGCCAGTAGCAATCAGCCCCAGCATTTT.

The table lists this clone with a few counts. CDR3 in amino acids: CASSVTGSTEAFF. The CDR3 bases are TGTGCCAGCAGTGTAACAGGGAGCACTGAAGCTTTCTTT. This sequence joins TRBV6-1 and TRBJ1-1; tentatively, D is TRBD1 (6 bases). Per the germline V gene, CDR1 is MNHNS and CDR2 is SASEGT. V was pared by 4 bases and J by 4 bases, with 10 bases between. This CDR3 comprises 13 residues.

J is TRBJ2-7 and V is TRBV1; the table's D call, TRBD2, was not checked against the DNA. TRBV1 is assigned pseudogene status. The CDR3 has 17 residues. This chain's CDR3 is CTSSQEGLASGVGEQYF. CDR3 DNA sequence: TGCACCAGCAGCCAAGAAGGTCTGGCTAGCGGGGTGGGGGAGCAGTACTTC.

This sequence joins TRBV5-6 and TRBJ2-1; either TRBD1 or TRBD2 may supply D (5 bases each). The CDR3 length is 13 residues. CDR1 and CDR2 (germline): SGHDT, YYEEEE. Trimming cost V 1 base and J 9 bases, with 11 bases left between them. CDR3 DNA sequence: TGTGCCAGCAGCTTGAGCTGGGGGAGTGAGCAGTTCTTC. Protein sequence: CASSLSWGSEQFF. The variable domain in full, completed from reference TRBV5-6 and TRBJ2-1, reads DAGVTQSPTHLIKTRGQQVTLRCSPKSGHDTVSWYQQALGQGPQFIFQYYEEEERQRGNFPDRFSGHQFPNYSSELNVNALLLGDSALYLCASSLSWGSEQFFGPGTRLTVL.

V gene TRBV30 combines with J gene TRBJ2-7; the D gene is possibly TRBD2 (5 bases). Germline lookup yields CDR1 GTSNPN and CDR2 SVGIG (reference sequence). CDR3 size: 13 residues. V lost 2 bases, J lost 6 bases, and 14 bases lay in between. The CDR3 coding sequence is TGTGCCTGGAGTAGAAATCGGGGTACCGAGCAGTACTTC. Amino acid sequence: CAWSRNRGTEQYF.

The rearrangement joins TRBV19 to TRBJ2-1; unclear D gene. Germline V gene data show CDR1 as LNHDA and CDR2 as SQIVND (reference sequence). Trimming shortened V by 4 bases and J by 0 bases, and 10 bases separated the two germline ends. The CDR3 totals 15 residues. Here the CDR3 reads CASSRGVISYNEQFF. The CDR3 coding sequence is TGTGCCAGTAGTAGGGGTGTTATCTCCTACAATGAGCAGTTCTTC. The full variable domain, rest sourced from reference TRBV19 and TRBJ2-1, is DGGITQSPKYLFRKEGQNVTLSCEQNLNHDAMYWYRQDPGQGLRLIYYSQIVNDFQKGDIAEGYSVSREKKESFPLTVTSAQKNPTAFYLCASSRGVISYNEQFFGPGTRLTVL.

The DNA for the CDR3 is TGTGCCAGCTCAGCGGGACAGAACACCGGGGAGCTGTTTTTT. Its translation: CASSAGQNTGELFF. The chain employs TRBV18 and TRBJ2-2; D tentatively fits TRBD1 or TRBD2 (6 bases each). V was clipped by 5 bases and J by 1 base, with 8 bases between them. CDR3 length: 14 residues. Germline-derived CDR1 and CDR2 are KGHSH and LQKENI.

The V call is TRBV5-1, the J call TRBJ2-3; no clear D. CDR1 SGHRS and CDR2 YFSETQ come from the germline V gene. V was clipped by 0 bases and J by 2 bases, with 7 bases between them. The CDR3 runs to 14 residues. The CDR3 region is CASSLVQVTDTQYF. The DNA of the CDR3 is TGCGCCAGCAGCTTGGTGCAGGTCACAGATACGCAGTATTTT.

The rearrangement joins TRBV30 to TRBJ1-6; perhaps TRBD1 as D (5 bases). This CDR3 comprises 13 residues. CDR1 and CDR2 from the germline V gene are GTSNPN and SVGIG (reference sequence). V was trimmed by 3 bases and J by 9 bases, leaving 12 bases between them. The CDR3 here is CAWRITGGSPLHF. The DNA for the CDR3 is TGTGCCTGGAGAATCACGGGGGGTTCACCCCTCCACTTT.

The rearrangement joins TRBV11-2 to TRBJ2-3; 11 nucleotides match TRBD2. The CDR3 consists of 16 residues. V shed 4 bases and J 2 bases; nucleotides not matched to a gene: 5. Looked up from germline, CDR1 is SGHAT and CDR2 is FQNNGV. The CDR3 reads CASSSGTSGHTDTQYF. The DNA for the CDR3 is TGTGCCAGCAGCTCAGGGACTAGCGGCCACACAGATACGCAGTATTTT. Full variable domain (outside the CDR3, taken from reference TRBV11-2 and TRBJ2-3): EAGVAQSPRYKIIEKRQSVAFWCNPISGHATLYWYQQILGQGPKLLIQFQNNGVVDDSQLPKDRFSAERLKGVDSTLKIQPAKLEDSAVYLCASSSGTSGHTDTQYFGPGTRLTVL.

The chain combines TRBV2 with TRBJ2-2; tentatively, D is TRBD1 (5 bases). The V gene's germline CDR1 is SNHLY and CDR2 FYNNEI. V was cut by 6 bases and J by 1 base, with 9 bases left in between. The CDR3 has 14 amino acids. CDR3 DNA sequence: TGTGCCAGCAGCAAACAGGAGAACACCGGGGAGCTGTTTTTT. Its protein product is CASSKQENTGELFF.

The chain couples TRBV4-1 to TRBJ1-5, with 7 bases identical to TRBD1. Per germline, CDR1 MGHRA and CDR2 YSYEKL. Trimming took 0 bases from V and 3 from J; bases not matched to a gene: 11. The CDR3 extends over 18 amino acids. In DNA form, the CDR3 reads TGCGCCAGCAGCCAAGATGGTTTCGGGACAGTTACCAATCAGCCCCAGCATTTT. This encodes CASSQDGFGTVTNQPQHF.

The rearrangement links TRBV9 to TRBJ2-2; 10 nucleotides agree with TRBD2. This CDR3 comprises 17 residues. Losses at the gene ends were 4 bases for V and 1 base for J; bases not matched to a gene: 7. CDR1 is SGDLS, CDR2 YYNGEE, per germline. The CDR3 nucleotides read TGTGCCAGCAGCCACACCAGGACTAGCGGGAACACCGGGGAGCTGTTTTTT. Protein: CASSHTRTSGNTGELFF.

The rearrangement uses TRBV6-6 and TRBJ2-7; D uncertain. The CDR3 runs to 12 residues. V lost 2 bases and J lost 5, with 7 bases in between. The germline gives CDR1 MNHNY, CDR2 SVGAGI (reference sequence). CDR3 region: CASSYGWDEQYF. The DNA for the CDR3 is TGTGCCAGCAGTTACGGCTGGGACGAGCAGTACTTC.

This clone was observed a handful of times. The V and J genes are TRBV27 and TRBJ2-5; weak D call: TRBD1 (7 bases). Germline assignment: CDR1 MNHEY and CDR2 SMNVEV (reference sequence). This CDR3 spans 14 amino acids. Trimming shortened V by 4 bases and J by 7 bases, and 16 bases separated the two germline ends. The CDR3 region is CASSSTGRSGTQYF. The CDR3 DNA reads as TGTGCCAGCAGTTCGACAGGGAGGTCCGGGACCCAGTACTTC.

The rearrangement uses TRBV6-9 and TRBJ1-5, with D possibly being TRBD1 (6 bases). The CDR3 consists of 15 residues. Trimming left V 5 bases short and J 2 bases short, with 13 bases between. The germline V gene encodes CDR1 MNHGY and CDR2 SVAAGI. The CDR3 loop is CASSLDRNGNQPQHF. The CDR3 coding sequence is TGTGCCAGCAGTCTCGACAGGAATGGCAATCAGCCCCAGCATTTT.

The V call is TRBV5-4, the J call TRBJ1-2; no clear D. This CDR3 contains 13 residues. Deletions cut 4 bases from V and 6 bases from J, with 13 bases between. CDR1 and CDR2 (germline): SGHNT, YYREEE (reference sequence). CDR3 residues: CASSLPSINGYTF. In DNA form, the CDR3 reads TGTGCCAGCAGCCTGCCCTCGATAAATGGCTACACCTTC.

To note about this clone: Other DNA sequences within the sample encode an identical CDR3. The V and J genes are TRBV18 and TRBJ2-7; D may match TRBD1 or TRBD2 (5 bases each). This CDR3 has 14 residues. Germline V gives CDR1 KGHSH, CDR2 LQKENI. The germline V and J ends were trimmed by 4 bases and 3 bases, with 13 bases remaining between them. The CDR3 coding sequence is TGTGCCAGCTCACTCCGGGACGGACACTACGAGCAGTACTTC. It is translated as CASSLRDGHYEQYF.

V gene TRBV7-2 combines with J gene TRBJ2-3, with TRBD2 matching over 13 bases. V lost 5 bases, J lost 3 bases, and 5 bases stayed unmatched. In germline, CDR1 is SGHTA, CDR2 FQGNSA. The CDR3 totals 16 residues. The CDR3 loop is CASSPTSGGYTDTQYF. The CDR3 DNA reads TGTGCCAGCAGCCCGACTAGCGGGGGGTATACAGATACGCAGTATTTT.

V and J are TRBV2 and TRBJ1-2, with D perhaps TRBD1 (6 bases). The length of the CDR3 is 12 residues. CDR1 and CDR2 (germline): SNHLY, FYNNEI. Trimming removed 5 bases from V and 8 bases from J, with 12 bases in between. CDR3 residues: CASSFTGKGYTF. The DNA of the CDR3 is TGTGCCAGCAGTTTCACAGGGAAAGGCTACACCTTC. Full variable domain (outside the CDR3, taken from reference TRBV2 and TRBJ1-2): EPEVTQTPSHQVTQMGQEVILRCVPISNHLYFYWYRQILGQKVEFLVSFYNNEISEKSEIFDDQFSVERPDGSNFTLKIRSTKLEDSAMYFCASSFTGKGYTFGSGTRLTVV.

The V gene is TRBV4-1, the J gene TRBJ1-4; D is undetermined. CDR3 length equals 14 residues. Trimming shortened V by 3 bases and J by 5 bases, and 10 bases separated the two germline ends. Germline loops: CDR1 MGHRA, CDR2 YSYEKL. This chain's CDR3 is CASSHVAGNEKLFF. As DNA, the CDR3 is TGCGCCAGCAGCCATGTCGCGGGGAATGAAAAACTGTTTTTT.

The J gene is TRBJ2-7, the V gene TRBV5-1; 8 bases map to TRBD1. Germline V gene sequence: CDR1 SGHRS, CDR2 YFSETQ. After removal of 4 bases from V and 5 bases from J, the junction contained 5 bases not matched to a gene. The CDR3 contains 13 residues. CDR3 amino acids: CASSRQGADEQYF. CDR3 bases: TGCGCCAGCAGCCGTCAGGGGGCCGACGAGCAGTACTTC.

The CDR3 protein is CASSSIFVNARDTEAFF. CDR3 DNA: TGCGCCAGCAGTTCAATCTTTGTTAACGCCCGGGACACTGAAGCTTTCTTT. This sequence joins TRBV23-1 and TRBJ1-1; no firm D call. TRBV23-1 is given ORF status, its function remaining uncertain. V shed 5 bases and J shed 3 bases, with 22 bases lying between them. This CDR3 is built from 17 residues.

The genes are TRBV7-3 and TRBJ2-3, with a weak D call TRBD2 (6 bases). Trimming removed 2 bases from V and 4 bases from J, with 13 bases in between. This CDR3 region has 15 residues. CDR1 is SGHTA, CDR2 FQGTGA, per germline. The CDR3 spells CASSLGGPFADTQYF. The CDR3 DNA sequence: TGTGCCAGCAGCTTAGGAGGGCCGTTCGCAGATACGCAGTATTTT. The full variable domain, in which reference TRBV7-3 and TRBJ2-3 provide the parts outside the CDR3, is GAGVSQTPSNKVTEKGKYVELRCDPISGHTALYWYRQSLGQGPEFLIYFQGTGAADDSGLPNDRFFAVRPEGSVSTLKIQRTERGDSAVYLCASSLGGPFADTQYFGPGTRLTVL.